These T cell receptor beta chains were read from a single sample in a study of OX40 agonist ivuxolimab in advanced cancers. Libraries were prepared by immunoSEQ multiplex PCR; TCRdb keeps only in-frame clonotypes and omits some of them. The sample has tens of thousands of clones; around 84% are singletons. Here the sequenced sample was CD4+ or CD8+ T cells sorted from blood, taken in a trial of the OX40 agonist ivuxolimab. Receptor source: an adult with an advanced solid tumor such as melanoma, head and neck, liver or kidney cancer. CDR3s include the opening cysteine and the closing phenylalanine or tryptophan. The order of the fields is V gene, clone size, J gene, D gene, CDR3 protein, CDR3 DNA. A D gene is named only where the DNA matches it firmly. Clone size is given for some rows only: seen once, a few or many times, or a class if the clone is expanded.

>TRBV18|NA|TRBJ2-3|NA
CASSPPGPDTQYF
TGTGCCAGCTCACCACCAGGTCCAGATACGCAGTATTTT
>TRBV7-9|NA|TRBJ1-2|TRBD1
CASSPLGTGYGYTF
TGTGCCAGCAGCCCATTGGGGACAGGCTATGGCTACACCTTC
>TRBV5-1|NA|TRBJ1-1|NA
CASSLIGQRNTEAFF
TGCGCCAGCAGCTTGATCGGACAGAGAAACACTGAAGCTTTCTTT
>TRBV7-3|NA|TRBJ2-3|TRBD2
CASSLLAGAYTDTQYF
TGTGCCAGCAGCTTACTAGCGGGGGCCTACACAGATACGCAGTATTTT
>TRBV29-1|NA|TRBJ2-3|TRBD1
CRESGPGQGLIFPCTDTQYF
TGCAGGGAATCGGGACCGGGACAGGGACTAATTTTCCCCTGCACAGATACGCAGTATTTT
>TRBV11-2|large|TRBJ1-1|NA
CASSLDAGLTEAFF
TGTGCCAGCAGCTTAGACGCGGGGCTCACTGAAGCTTTCTTT
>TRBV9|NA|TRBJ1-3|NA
CASSVGGSGFSGNTIYF
TGTGCCAGCAGCGTAGGGGGTTCTGGATTCTCTGGAAACACCATATATTTT
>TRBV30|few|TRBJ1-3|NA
CAWNPRGSPSSGNTIYF
TGTGCCTGGAACCCAAGGGGTTCTCCAAGCTCTGGAAACACCATATATTTT
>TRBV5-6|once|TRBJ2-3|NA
CASSPSWAVNSTDTQYF
TGTGCCAGCAGCCCGTCGTGGGCGGTAAATAGCACAGATACGCAGTATTTT
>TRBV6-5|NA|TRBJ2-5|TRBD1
CASIDRASAQYF
TGTGCCAGCATCGACAGGGCCTCTGCCCAGTACTTC
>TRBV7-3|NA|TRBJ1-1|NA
CASSPHMNTEAFF
TGTGCCAGCAGCCCACATATGAACACTGAAGCTTTCTTT
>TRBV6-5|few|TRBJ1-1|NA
CASTQRGFGEAFF
TGTGCCAGCACCCAGAGGGGGTTCGGTGAAGCTTTCTTT
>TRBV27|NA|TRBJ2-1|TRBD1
CASRTGTVAFF
TGTGCCAGCAGAACCGGGACAGTGGCGTTCTTC
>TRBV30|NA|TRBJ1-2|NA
CAWSQGKINYGYTF
TGTGCCTGGAGTCAGGGGAAAATAAACTATGGCTACACCTTC
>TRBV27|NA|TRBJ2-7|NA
CASSSRGPSYEQYF
TGTGCCAGCAGTTCGCGGGGGCCTTCCTACGAGCAGTACTTC
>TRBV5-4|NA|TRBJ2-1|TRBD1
CASSWDRAGNEQFF
TGTGCCAGCAGTTGGGACAGGGCGGGCAATGAGCAGTTCTTC
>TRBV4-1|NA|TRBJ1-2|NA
CASSQEENGRNYGYTF
TGCGCCAGCAGCCAAGAGGAGAATGGTAGAAACTATGGCTACACCTTC
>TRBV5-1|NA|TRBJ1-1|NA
CASRPMGGRGEAFF
TGCGCCAGCAGGCCCATGGGGGGGCGCGGTGAAGCTTTCTTT
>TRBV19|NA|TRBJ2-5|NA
CATGQLQETQYF
TGTGCCACAGGACAGCTACAAGAGACCCAGTACTTC
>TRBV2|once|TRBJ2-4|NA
CASSDGGAKNIQYF
TGTGCCAGCAGTGATGGAGGGGCAAAAAACATTCAGTACTTC
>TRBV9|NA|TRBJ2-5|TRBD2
CASSVDGGGASETQYF
TGTGCCAGCAGCGTAGACGGCGGGGGGGCGTCAGAGACCCAGTACTTC
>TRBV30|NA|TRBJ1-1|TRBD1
CAWRVERAGGNTEAFF
TGTGCCTGGAGGGTTGAGCGGGCAGGGGGGAACACTGAAGCTTTCTTT
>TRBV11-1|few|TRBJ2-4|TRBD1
CASSPRRTGMNIQYF
TGTGCCAGCAGCCCGCGGAGGACAGGGATGAACATTCAGTACTTC
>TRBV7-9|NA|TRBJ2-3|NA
CASTESTDTQYF
TGTGCCAGCACCGAGAGCACAGATACGCAGTATTTT
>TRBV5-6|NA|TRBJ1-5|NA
CASSWNEDRSYQPQHF
TGTGCCAGCAGCTGGAACGAAGACAGGTCGTATCAGCCCCAGCATTTT
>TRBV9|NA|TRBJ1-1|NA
CASSVDGGRTEAFF
TGTGCCAGCAGCGTAGACGGGGGGCGGACTGAAGCTTTCTTT
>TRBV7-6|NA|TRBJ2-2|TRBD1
CASSRGTVNTGELFF
TGTGCCAGCAGCAGAGGGACAGTGAACACCGGGGAGCTGTTTTTT
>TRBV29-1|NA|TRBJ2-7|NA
CSVEDVASYEQYF
TGCAGCGTTGAAGATGTGGCTTCCTACGAGCAGTACTTC
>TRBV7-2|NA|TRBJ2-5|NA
CASSPGVEETQYF
TGTGCCAGCAGCCCCGGGGTAGAAGAGACCCAGTACTTC
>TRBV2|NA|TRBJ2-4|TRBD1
CASFDRDRDPTVRVAKNIQYF
TGTGCCAGTTTCGACCGGGACAGGGACCCGACAGTCCGCGTAGCCAAAAACATTCAGTACTTC
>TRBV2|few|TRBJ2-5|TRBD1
CASSPPRGETQYF
TGTGCCAGCAGTCCCCCCAGGGGGGAGACCCAGTACTTC
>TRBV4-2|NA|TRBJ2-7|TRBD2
CASSQDPSGGSYEQYF
TGTGCCAGCAGCCAAGATCCTAGCGGGGGCTCCTACGAGCAGTACTTC
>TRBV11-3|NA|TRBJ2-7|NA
CASSLEDLGVHEQYF
TGTGCCAGCAGCTTAGAGGATTTAGGCGTTCACGAGCAGTACTTC
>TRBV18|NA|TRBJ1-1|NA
CASSPPGGGNTEAFF
TGTGCCAGCTCACCACCGGGCGGGGGGAACACTGAAGCTTTCTTT
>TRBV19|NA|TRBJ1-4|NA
CASSISFYNEKLFF
TGTGCCAGTAGTATCTCGTTCTATAATGAAAAACTGTTTTTT
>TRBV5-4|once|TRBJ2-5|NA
CASSPITQETQYF
TGTGCCAGCAGCCCCATTACCCAAGAGACCCAGTACTTC
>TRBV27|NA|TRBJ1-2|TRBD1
CASSSRTGLHDYTF
TGTGCCAGCAGTTCTAGGACAGGACTACATGACTACACCTTC
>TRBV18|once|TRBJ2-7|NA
CASSLTGSAYEQYF
TGTGCCAGCTCACTGACCGGATCCGCCTACGAGCAGTACTTC
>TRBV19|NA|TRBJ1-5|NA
CASKKGNQPQHF
TGTGCCAGTAAAAAGGGAAATCAGCCCCAGCATTTT
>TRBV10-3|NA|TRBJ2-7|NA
CAISERQPGTPGDEQYF
TGTGCCATCAGTGAAAGGCAGCCCGGGACTCCCGGGGACGAGCAGTACTTC
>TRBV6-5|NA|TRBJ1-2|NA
CASKGPYGYTF
TGTGCCAGCAAAGGTCCGTATGGCTACACCTTC
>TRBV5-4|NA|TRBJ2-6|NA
CASSLGGAGANVLTF
TGTGCCAGCAGCTTAGGGGGAGCTGGGGCCAACGTCCTGACTTTC
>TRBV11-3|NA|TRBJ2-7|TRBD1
CASSPTGGHEQYF
TGTGCCAGCAGCCCGACAGGGGGTCACGAGCAGTACTTC